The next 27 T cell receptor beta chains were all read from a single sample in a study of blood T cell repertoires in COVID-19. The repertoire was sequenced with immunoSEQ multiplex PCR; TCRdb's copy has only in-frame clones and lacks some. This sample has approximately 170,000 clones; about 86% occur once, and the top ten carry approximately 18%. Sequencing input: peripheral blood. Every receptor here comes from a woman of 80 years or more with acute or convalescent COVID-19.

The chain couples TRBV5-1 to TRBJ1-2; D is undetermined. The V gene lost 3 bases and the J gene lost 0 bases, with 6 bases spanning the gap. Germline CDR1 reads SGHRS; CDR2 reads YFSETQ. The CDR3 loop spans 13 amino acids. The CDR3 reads CASSSTPNYGYTF. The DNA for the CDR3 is TGCGCCAGCAGCTCGACACCTAACTATGGCTACACCTTC.

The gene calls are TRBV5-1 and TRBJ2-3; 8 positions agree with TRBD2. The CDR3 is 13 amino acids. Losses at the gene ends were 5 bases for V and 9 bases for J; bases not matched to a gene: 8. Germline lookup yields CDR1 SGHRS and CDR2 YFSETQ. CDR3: CASREREGGTQYF. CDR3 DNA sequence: TGCGCCAGCAGGGAACGGGAGGGAGGGACGCAGTATTTT. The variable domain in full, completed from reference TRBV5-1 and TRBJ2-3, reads KAGVTQTPRYLIKTRGQQVTLSCSPISGHRSVSWYQQTPGQGLQFLFEYFSETQRNKGNFPGRFSGRQFSNSRSEMNVSTLELGDSALYLCASREREGGTQYFGPGTRLTVL.

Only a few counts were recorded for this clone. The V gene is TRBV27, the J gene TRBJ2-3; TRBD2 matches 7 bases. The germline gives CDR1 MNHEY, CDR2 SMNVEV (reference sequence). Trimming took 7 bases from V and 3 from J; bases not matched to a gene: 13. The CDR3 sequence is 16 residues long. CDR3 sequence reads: CASKAGDGLKTDTQYF. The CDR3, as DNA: TGTGCCAGCAAGGCGGGGGACGGTTTGAAGACAGATACGCAGTATTTT.

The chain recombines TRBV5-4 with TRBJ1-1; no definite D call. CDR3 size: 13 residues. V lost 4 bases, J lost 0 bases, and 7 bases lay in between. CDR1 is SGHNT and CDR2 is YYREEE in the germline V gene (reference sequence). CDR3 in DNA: TGTGCCAGCAGCCCGAGGCTGAACACTGAAGCTTTCTTT. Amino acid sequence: CASSPRLNTEAFF. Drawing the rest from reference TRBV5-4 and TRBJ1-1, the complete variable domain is ETGVTQSPTHLIKTRGQQVTLRCSSQSGHNTVSWYQQALGQGPQFIFQYYREEENGRGNFPPRFSGLQFPNYSSELNVNALELDDSALYLCASSPRLNTEAFFGQGTRLTVV.

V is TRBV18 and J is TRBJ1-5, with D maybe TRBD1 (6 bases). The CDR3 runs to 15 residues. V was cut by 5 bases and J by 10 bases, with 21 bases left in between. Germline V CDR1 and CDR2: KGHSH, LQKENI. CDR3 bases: TGTGCCAGCTCAGTCGGACAGAACCTCCTCTCCCCCCAGCATTTT. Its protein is CASSVGQNLLSPQHF.

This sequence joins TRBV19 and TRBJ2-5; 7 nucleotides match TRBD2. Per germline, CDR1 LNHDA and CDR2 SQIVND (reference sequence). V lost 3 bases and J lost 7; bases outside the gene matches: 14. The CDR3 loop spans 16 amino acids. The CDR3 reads CASSIQRGRRRGTQYF. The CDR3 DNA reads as TGTGCCAGTAGTATTCAGCGGGGACGGAGGAGAGGGACCCAGTACTTC.

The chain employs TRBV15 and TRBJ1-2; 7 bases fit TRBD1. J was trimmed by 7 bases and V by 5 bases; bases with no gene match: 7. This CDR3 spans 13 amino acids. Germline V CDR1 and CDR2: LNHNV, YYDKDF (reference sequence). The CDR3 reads CATSSYRGGGYTF. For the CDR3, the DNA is TGTGCCACCAGCTCCTACAGGGGTGGTGGCTACACCTTC. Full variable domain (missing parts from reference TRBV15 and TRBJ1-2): DAMVIQNPRYQVTQFGKPVTLSCSQTLNHNVMYWYQQKSSQAPKLLFHYYDKDFNNEADTPDNFQSRRPNTSFCFLDIRSPGLGDTAMYLCATSSYRGGGYTFGSGTRLTVV.

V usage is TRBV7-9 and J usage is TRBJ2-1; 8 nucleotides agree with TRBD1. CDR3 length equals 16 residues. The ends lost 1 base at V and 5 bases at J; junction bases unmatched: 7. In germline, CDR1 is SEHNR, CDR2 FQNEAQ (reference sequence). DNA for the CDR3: TGTGCCAGCAGCTTAGAAGTTGGGACAGGAAACAATGAGCAGTTCTTC. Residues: CASSLEVGTGNNEQFF.

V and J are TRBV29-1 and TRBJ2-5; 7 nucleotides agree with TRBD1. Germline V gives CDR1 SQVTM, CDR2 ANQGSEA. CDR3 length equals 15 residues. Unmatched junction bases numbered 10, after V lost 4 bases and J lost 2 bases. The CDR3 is CSVGEGTDLQETQYF. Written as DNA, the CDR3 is TGCAGCGTTGGAGAAGGGACAGACCTTCAAGAGACCCAGTACTTC.

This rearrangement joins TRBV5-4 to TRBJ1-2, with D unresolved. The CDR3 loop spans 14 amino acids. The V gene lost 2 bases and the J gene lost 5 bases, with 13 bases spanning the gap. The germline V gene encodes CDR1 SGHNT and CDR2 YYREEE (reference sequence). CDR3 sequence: CASSFRGKPYGYTF. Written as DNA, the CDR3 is TGTGCCAGCAGCTTTCGCGGAAAGCCGTATGGCTACACCTTC.

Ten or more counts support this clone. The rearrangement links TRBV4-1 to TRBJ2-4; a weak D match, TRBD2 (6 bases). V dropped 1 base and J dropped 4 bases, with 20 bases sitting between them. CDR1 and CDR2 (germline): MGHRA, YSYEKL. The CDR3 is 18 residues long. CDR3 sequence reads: CASSQGRSYGRVKNIQYF. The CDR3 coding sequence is TGCGCCAGCAGCCAAGGACGTTCCTACGGGAGAGTTAAAAACATTCAGTACTTC.

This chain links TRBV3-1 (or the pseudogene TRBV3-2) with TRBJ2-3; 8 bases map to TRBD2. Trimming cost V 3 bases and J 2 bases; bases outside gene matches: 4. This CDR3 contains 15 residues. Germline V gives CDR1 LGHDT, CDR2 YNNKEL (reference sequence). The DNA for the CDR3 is TGTGCCAGCAGCCAGGCGGGGGGCCCCACAGATACGCAGTATTTT. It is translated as CASSQAGGPTDTQYF.

The DNA of the CDR3 is TGCGCCAGCAGCCAGGGGACAGGAGGAAGGAACACTGAAGCTTTCTTT. Its translation: CASSQGTGGRNTEAFF. The chain couples TRBV4-3 to TRBJ1-1; TRBD1 matches 8 bases. Germline values: CDR1 LGHNA, CDR2 YSLEER. The CDR3 runs to 16 residues. Trimming cost V 3 bases and J 1 base; bases outside gene matches: 7.

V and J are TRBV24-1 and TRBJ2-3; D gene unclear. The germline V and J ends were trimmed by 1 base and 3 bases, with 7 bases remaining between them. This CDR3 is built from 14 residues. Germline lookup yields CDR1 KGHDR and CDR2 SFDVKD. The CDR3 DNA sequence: TGTGCCACCAGTGATTTCTCGGTTACAGATACGCAGTATTTT. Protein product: CATSDFSVTDTQYF.

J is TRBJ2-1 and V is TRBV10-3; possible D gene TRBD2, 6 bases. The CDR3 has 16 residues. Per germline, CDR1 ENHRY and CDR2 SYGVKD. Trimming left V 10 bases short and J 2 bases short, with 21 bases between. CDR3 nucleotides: TGTGCCACCCAGGCGAACCGGGACTCAACCTACAATGAGCAGTTCTTC. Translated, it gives CATQANRDSTYNEQFF.

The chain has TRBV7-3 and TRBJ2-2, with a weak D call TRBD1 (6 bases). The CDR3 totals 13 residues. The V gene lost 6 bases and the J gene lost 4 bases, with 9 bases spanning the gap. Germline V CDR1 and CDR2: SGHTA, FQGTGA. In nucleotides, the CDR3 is TGTGCCAGCAGACAGGGAATCACCGGGGAGCTGTTTTTT. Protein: CASRQGITGELFF.

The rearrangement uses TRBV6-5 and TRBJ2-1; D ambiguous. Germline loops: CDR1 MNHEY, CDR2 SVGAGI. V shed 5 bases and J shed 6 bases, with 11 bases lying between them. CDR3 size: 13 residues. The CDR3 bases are TGTGCCAGCAGTCAGACACGTCGCAATGAGCAGTTCTTC. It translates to CASSQTRRNEQFF.

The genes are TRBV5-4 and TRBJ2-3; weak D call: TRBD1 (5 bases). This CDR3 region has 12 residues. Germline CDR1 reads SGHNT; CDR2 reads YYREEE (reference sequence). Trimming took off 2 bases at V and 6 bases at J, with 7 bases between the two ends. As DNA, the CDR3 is TGTGCCAGCAGCTTTAAGGGGGATACGCAGTATTTT. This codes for CASSFKGDTQYF.

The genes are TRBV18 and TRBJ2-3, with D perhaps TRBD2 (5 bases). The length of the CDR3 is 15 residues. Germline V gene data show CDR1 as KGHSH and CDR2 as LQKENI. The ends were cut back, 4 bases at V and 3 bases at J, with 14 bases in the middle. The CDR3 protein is CASSRETTLTDTQYF. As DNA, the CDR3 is TGTGCCAGCTCACGGGAGACTACCTTAACAGATACGCAGTATTTT.

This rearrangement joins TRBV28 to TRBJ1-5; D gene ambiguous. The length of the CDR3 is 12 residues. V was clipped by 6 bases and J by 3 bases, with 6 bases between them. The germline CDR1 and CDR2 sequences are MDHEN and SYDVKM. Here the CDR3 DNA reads TGTGCCAGCAGGGGAGACAATCAGCCCCAGCATTTT. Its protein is CASRGDNQPQHF.

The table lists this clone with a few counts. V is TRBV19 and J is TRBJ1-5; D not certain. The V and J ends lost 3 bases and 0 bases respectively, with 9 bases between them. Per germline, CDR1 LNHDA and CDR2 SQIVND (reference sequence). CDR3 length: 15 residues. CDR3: CASSISGFSNQPQHF. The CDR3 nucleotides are TGTGCCAGTAGTATCTCGGGGTTTAGCAATCAGCCCCAGCATTTT. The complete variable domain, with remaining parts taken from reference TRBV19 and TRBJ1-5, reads DGGITQSPKYLFRKEGQNVTLSCEQNLNHDAMYWYRQDPGQGLRLIYYSQIVNDFQKGDIAEGYSVSREKKESFPLTVTSAQKNPTAFYLCASSISGFSNQPQHFGDGTRLSIL.

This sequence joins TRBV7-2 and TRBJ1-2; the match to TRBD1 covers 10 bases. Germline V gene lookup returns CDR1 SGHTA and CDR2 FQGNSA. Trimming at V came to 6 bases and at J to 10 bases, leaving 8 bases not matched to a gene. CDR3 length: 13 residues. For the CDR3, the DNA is TGTGCCAGCAGACAGACAGGGGGCGGTTCCTACACCTTC. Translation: CASRQTGGGSYTF.

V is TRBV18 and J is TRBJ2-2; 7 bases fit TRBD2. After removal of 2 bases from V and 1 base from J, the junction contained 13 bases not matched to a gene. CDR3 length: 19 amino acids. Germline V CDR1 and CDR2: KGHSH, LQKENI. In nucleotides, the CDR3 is TGTGCCAGCTCACCATATTCATTCGGTCTAGCGGTGAACACCGGGGAGCTGTTTTTT. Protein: CASSPYSFGLAVNTGELFF. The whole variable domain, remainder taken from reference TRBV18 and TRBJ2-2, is NAGVMQNPRHLVRRRGQEARLRCSPMKGHSHVYWYRQLPEEGLKFMVYLQKENIIDESGMPKERFSAEFPKEGPSILRIQQVVRGDSAAYFCASSPYSFGLAVNTGELFFGEGSRLTVL.

Here the CDR3 reads CASSLRGNEKLFF. The CDR3 region has the DNA TGTGCCAGCAGCTTAAGGGGAAATGAAAAACTGTTTTTT. The chain links TRBV7-9 to TRBJ1-4; the D gene is possibly TRBD1 (5 bases). The CDR3 is 13 residues long. Trimming took off 2 bases at V and 5 bases at J, with 6 bases between the two ends. CDR1 is SEHNR, CDR2 FQNEAQ, per germline (reference sequence).

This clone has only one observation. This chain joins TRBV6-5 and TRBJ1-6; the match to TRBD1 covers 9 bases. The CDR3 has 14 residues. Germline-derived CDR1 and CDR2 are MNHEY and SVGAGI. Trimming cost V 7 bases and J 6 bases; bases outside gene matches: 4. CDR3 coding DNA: TGTGCCAGCATTACAGGGGGCCTTAATTCACCCCTCCACTTT. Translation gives CASITGGLNSPLHF.

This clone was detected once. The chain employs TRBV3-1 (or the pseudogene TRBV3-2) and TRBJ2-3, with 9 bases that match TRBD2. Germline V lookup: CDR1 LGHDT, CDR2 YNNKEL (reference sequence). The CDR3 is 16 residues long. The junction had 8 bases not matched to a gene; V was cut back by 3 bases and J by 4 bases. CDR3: CASSQRGGLGSDTQYF. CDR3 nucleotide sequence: TGTGCCAGCAGCCAGCGGGGGGGACTAGGCTCAGATACGCAGTATTTT.

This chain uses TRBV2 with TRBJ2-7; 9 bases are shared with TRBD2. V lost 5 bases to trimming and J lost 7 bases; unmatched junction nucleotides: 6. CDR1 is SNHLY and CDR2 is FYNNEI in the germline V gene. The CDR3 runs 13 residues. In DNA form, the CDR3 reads TGTGCCAGCAGTCCCCTAGCGGGGCGGGAGCAGTACTTC. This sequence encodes CASSPLAGREQYF.